A selection of T cell receptor beta chains follows, all from one sample in a study of blood T cell repertoires in COVID-19. Produced via immunoSEQ multiplex PCR; TCRdb's table is partial and in-frame only. The table includes nearly 250,000 clones, around 90% detected once. Sequencing input: PBMCs or T cells enriched from blood (not recorded which). These receptors originate from a man aged 45-65 years who had been exposed to COVID-19. The CDR3 runs from the conserved cysteine through the conserved F or W.

>TRBV10-3
CAISDMAAEAFF
>TRBV24-1
CATRRGQASNTEAFF
>TRBV5-3
CARSGGDAYGYTF
>TRBV24-1
CATSDSGTAYTGELFF
>TRBV5-1
CASSSGQKNSPLHF
>TRBV28
CASSFGQGRTNEKLFF
>TRBV6-5
CASKQQGGTDTEAFF
>TRBV5-1
CASSLGQNEENIQYF
>TRBV7-2
CASSPREGTNEKLFF
>TRBV2
CASGVDRASGNTIYF
>TRBV4-1
CASSQATGLSNQPQHF
>TRBV7-6
CASSLVVGASRTEAFF
>TRBV10-3
CAISETGGSGYTF
>TRBV5-1
CASSYGTGTLPQHF
>TRBV11-2
CASSQGRGLDTDTQYF
>TRBV2
CASSPLSSGANVLTF
>TRBV5-1
CASSLLAGAYNEQFF
>TRBV7-7
CASSLVPEALNYGYTF
>TRBV2
CASNPGEDNYGYTF
>TRBV7-3
CASSLLTSGRENEQFF
>TRBV13
CASSLPFGEQYF
>TRBV6-5
CASSFPRTGDSPLHF
>TRBV19
CASRIPNRNSGNTIYF
>TRBV7-3
CASSLDSSGRVNEQFF
>TRBV3-1/TRBV3-2
CASSQVGGGGSRHGYTF
>TRBV5-4
CASRPGTSGTDTQYF
>TRBV9
CASSVAEYESYYGYTF
>TRBV10-3
CAISDRAGDQPQHF
>TRBV18
CASSPTEGDGYTF
>TRBV15
CATSRGETSTEAFF
>TRBV5-8
CASSLGQGSRSPLHF
>TRBV18
CASSLGQGNTEAFF
>TRBV6-6
CASRRTGTATNSGNTIYF
>TRBV30
CAWRSANYGYTF